This T cell receptor (beta chain) is drawn from a study of OX40 agonist ivuxolimab in advanced cancers. For the wider study: The costimulatory receptor OX40 (CD134) was targeted by ivuxolimab, a fully human IgG2 agonistic monoclonal antibody. The point of sequencing TCRbeta in the periphery was to test whether ivuxolimab changed TCR sequence diversity and drove clonal T-cell expansion. Intravenous ivuxolimab was administered to patients every 2 weeks at six dose levels: 0.01, 0.1, 0.3, 1.5, 3 and 10 mg/kg. Among the roughly 50 dose-escalation patients, around 19 had hepatocellular carcinoma, 15 or so melanoma, 9 renal cell carcinoma and 9 head and neck cancer. In the dose-escalation cohort, 82.7% of patients were male, and the mean age was around 60 years, with a range of roughly 23 to 85. Partial responses occurred in three dose-escalation patients, of whom one had hepatocellular carcinoma and two had cutaneous melanoma. The paper reports the monotherapy dose-escalation portion (N of about 56 patients) of the phase I ivuxolimab trial. Prior anti-PD-1, anti-PD-L1 or anti-CTLA-4 therapy was permitted, and checkpoint inhibitors had been received by 30% to 40% of dose-escalation patients.

The investigation overall reported the following: After ivuxolimab, expanded clones were on average more numerous among CD8+ T cells than among CD4+ T cells. In the 0.1-3.0 mg/kg groups, partial responders were among the patients with the lowest normalized peripheral clonal expansion, particularly in CD8+ T cells. At doses of 0.1 to 3.0 mg/kg, clonal expansion of both CD4+ and CD8+ T cells in blood was seen between baseline and week 6. Low levels of normalized T-cell clonal expansion were also seen in some patients who did not respond. The antigen specificity of the peripheral T cells that underwent clonal expansion was not determined.

The trial excluded patients who had a history of autoimmune disease or who were on systemic immunosuppression. Peripheral blood for TCR sequencing was drawn from every dose cohort at baseline, at cycle 4 day 1 and at cycle 7 day 1. The samples were drawn from a first-in-human, open-label, multicenter phase I dose-escalation trial of ivuxolimab. Adults with locally advanced or metastatic melanoma, renal cell, hepatocellular, or head and neck squamous cell carcinoma were enrolled in the trial. CD4+ and CD8+ T cells were sorted separately from peripheral blood before TCR sequencing. Measured from the cysteine to the phenylalanine, the CDR3 is 15 residues long. CDR3 DNA is the only sequence kept; it has 45 bases, read in frame from the first base. As encoded in the germline V gene (reference sequence), CDR1 is LNHDA while CDR2 is SQIVND. Clipping removes 4 bases from V and 2 bases from J, with 2 as the unmatched junction base count.

A note on this clone: The clone's antigen remains unknown. No base quality values were provided; no much bigger clone lies one nucleotide off.

To sequence the TCRbeta CDR3 region, genomic DNA was isolated from the sorted cells. The immunoSEQ Assay was used for sequencing of TCRbeta CDR3 regions. The clones in this table, taken by TCRdb from immuneACCESS, are in-frame only. Not every clone is retained; where verified, under half of the shortfall comes from an unresolved V gene, and the cause of the rest is unknown. The sample has 50,000 to 65,000 clones on record, more than 75% of them singletons. Jointly, the top ten make up about 2.3% of the sample. The receptor's source is an adult with an advanced solid tumor such as melanoma, head and neck, liver or kidney cancer. Sequencing was performed on CD4+ or CD8+ T cells sorted from blood, taken in a trial of the OX40 agonist ivuxolimab. Recombination joined TRBV19 with TRBJ1-2; the central 12 bases match TRBD1. In nucleotide form, the sequence is TGTGCCAGTAGTAAGGGGACAGGGGGCAACTATGGCTACACCTTC. The translation is CASSKGTGGNYGYTF.